What follows is one T cell receptor beta chain and its context. This clone was found once. It lacks a known antigen. No much larger clone exists at a distance of one base, and base qualities are not known. This sample is part of a study of blood T cell repertoires in COVID-19 (dated by TCRdb to about 2020). Broadly, across the study: Collaborator samples came from the United States, Italy and Spain and covered acute and convalescent phases of COVID-19. Nearly every sample came with metadata listing a de-identified subject ID, COVID-19 status, age in years and sex. Where HLA class I and class II types were available, the types were taken from metadata supplied by the sample provider, not from assay-based typing. Deeply sampled blood TCRbeta repertoires from subjects exposed to, actively infected with, or recovered from COVID-19 were included in the dataset. The samples were drawn from the first 160 participants of the ongoing ImmuneRACE study and from 1,254 subjects provided by 6 global collaborators. The prospective study material was composed of cDNA or gDNA derived from T cells, B-cell-depleted T cells, or PBMCs. The repertoires were released in a freely available public database intended as a resource for research on the immune response to SARS-CoV-2.

The paper as a whole reports these results and caveats: Clinical and demographic metadata were provided uncurated, with the amount varying by source and participant.

The immunoSEQ Assay, a bias-controlled multiplex PCR, was used to amplify TCRbeta CDR3 regions from genomic DNA. The authors' pipeline ran thus. Within the assay, amplification of reference gene primers was used to estimate how many nucleated cells each sample contained. To quantify the absolute abundance of each unique TCRbeta CDR3 rearrangement, sequence reads were collapsed and filtered. For each sample, productive Simpson clonality was calculated by taking the square root of Simpson's diversity index across productive rearrangements. TCRdb took over this immuneACCESS table, retaining in-frame rearrangements with V and J assigned. Such tables are incomplete; in checked studies, under half of the missing clones stem from an unresolved V gene, and the remainder is unexplained. The V and J calls and the clone size are those of that table, but D and trimming were determined from the DNA. This sample comprises 130,000 to 150,000 clones, around nine tenths of them detected only once. Of the sample, approximately 10% is held by the ten largest clones.

The CDR3 numbers 13 residues from cysteine through phenylalanine. This entry keeps only the CDR3 DNA: 39 bases, framed from base 1. V gives up 4 bases and J gives up 11 bases, and the segment between their germline ends measures 12 bases. The germline V gene (reference sequence) sets CDR1 to WNHNN and CDR2 to SYGVQD. Each collaborating institution followed its own protocols to collect whole blood in K2EDTA tubes. For TCRbeta analysis, collaborator samples were shipped as frozen whole blood, as isolated PBMCs, or as DNA extracted from either sample type. The source material was peripheral blood. The chain was built from TRBV10-1 and TRBJ1-6; no confident D gene assignment can be made. The clonotype comes from a man in his fifties or sixties with active or convalescent COVID-19. The encoded CDR3 is CASSGTLRTPLHF. Here is the DNA: TGCGCCAGCAGTGGGACTCTGAGGACACCCCTCCACTTT.